A selection of T cell receptor beta chains follows, all from one sample in a study of vaccination effects on CD4 cells after COVID-19. No antigen is known for these receptors. Data came from immunoSEQ multiplex PCR; TCRdb stores just in-frame clones and leaves some out. Altogether tens of thousands of clones are present, over 65% being singletons, with the ten largest covering 3.6%. This sample comprised CD4+ T cells from PBMCs cultured without peptide, obtained after COVID-19 vaccination. Every receptor here comes from a human donor who had a prior SARS-CoV-2 infection. CDR3s include the opening cysteine and the closing phenylalanine or tryptophan. D genes are given only for firm matches. Not all rows give a size; the values are once, few, many and, for expanded clones, a class.

V gene,clone size,D gene,J gene,CDR3 DNA,CDR3 protein
TRBV12-3/TRBV12-4,once,-,TRBJ1-5,TGTGCCAGCAGTCAGGGCAACAATCAGCCCCAGCATTTT,CASSQGNNQPQHF
TRBV6-5,-,-,TRBJ2-5,TGTGCCAGTATCCCCGGGGGACAGCAAGAGACCCAGTACTTC,CASIPGGQQETQYF
TRBV5-1,-,-,TRBJ2-6,TGCGCCAGCAGCACTCCTGAGGCCAACGTCCTGACTTTC,CASSTPEANVLTF
TRBV5-6,once,-,TRBJ1-2,TGTGCCAGCAGCCGTAGGGGCCCCCGGGACCGAAACTATGGCTACACCTTC,CASSRRGPRDRNYGYTF
TRBV6-4,-,TRBD2,TRBJ2-7,TGTGCCAGCAGTGTGGCTAGCGGGAGACAGCAGTACTTC,CASSVASGRQQYF
TRBV29-1,-,-,TRBJ1-2,TGCAGCGTTGAGAGATTATACAGGGACAATGGCTACACCTTC,CSVERLYRDNGYTF
TRBV4-3,-,-,TRBJ2-1,TGCGCCAGCAGCCAAGGACCGGGAGACTCCTACAATGAGCAGTTCTTC,CASSQGPGDSYNEQFF
TRBV7-3,-,-,TRBJ2-5,TGTGCCAGCAGCTCCGGACCCGAAGAGACCCAGTACTTC,CASSSGPEETQYF
TRBV11-2,-,TRBD2,TRBJ2-3,TGTGCCAGCAGCTTTTCAGCGGGGGGGTCAGATACGCAGTATTTT,CASSFSAGGSDTQYF
TRBV15,-,-,TRBJ2-7,TGTGCCACCAGCAGACTAGGCGAGGGTGCCGAGCAGTACTTC,CATSRLGEGAEQYF
TRBV13,once,TRBD2,TRBJ2-3,TGTGCCAGCAGCTCCCGACTAGCGGGGGCGACAGATACGCAGTATTTT,CASSSRLAGATDTQYF
TRBV11-3,few,-,TRBJ2-6,TGTGCCAGCAGCTTAAGCTTCTCTGGGGCCAACGTCCTGACTTTC,CASSLSFSGANVLTF
TRBV29-1,-,TRBD1,TRBJ2-7,TGCAGCGTTGTCGGGGACAGGAAGGACGAGCAGTACTTC,CSVVGDRKDEQYF